This TCR beta chain was profiled in a study of blood T cell repertoires in COVID-19. As for the study in general: COVID-19 samples from acute and convalescent phases originated in the United States, Italy and Spain. PBMCs, B-cell-depleted T cells, or T cells provided the cDNA or gDNA that made up the material.

In germline, CDR1 is SGHRS, CDR2 YFSETQ. Trimming removed 4 bases from V and 6 bases from J, with 14 bases in between. The CDR3 is made up of 14 amino acids. Under the authors' procedure: Reference gene primer amplification gave estimated nucleated cell counts. This table comes from immunoSEQ multiplex PCR, and its TCRdb copy is limited to in-frame clones, with some not included. For V, J and clone size, that table is used; D and trimming come from the DNA. The sample lists 130,000 or so clones, more than 80% occurring once. The V call is TRBV5-1, the J call TRBJ2-1; maybe TRBD1 (6 bases). The sample was peripheral blood. The clonotype comes from a woman aged 55 to 70 with acute or convalescent COVID-19. The CDR3 loop is CASSQQTGGNEQFF. DNA for the CDR3: TGCGCCAGCAGCCAGCAGACAGGCGGCAATGAGCAGTTCTTC.